These 27 T cell receptor beta chains were all obtained from the same sample, sequenced in a study of T cell changes during pregnancy in multiple sclerosis. Using immunoSEQ multiplex PCR, the repertoire was profiled, and TCRdb retains in-frame clones only, with some absent. Here the sample spans under 55,000 clones, over 80% being singletons. Sequences were derived from CD8+ T cells from peripheral blood mononuclear cells, sampled after pregnancy. The receptor source for this set is a female donor with multiple sclerosis, enrolled in a pregnancy study.

This chain links TRBV19 with TRBJ2-3, with TRBD2 identical over 11 bases. The CDR3 consists of 17 residues. CDR1 is LNHDA, CDR2 SQIVND, per germline (reference sequence). V lost 7 bases, J lost 4 bases, and 13 bases stayed unmatched. As DNA, the CDR3 is TGTGCCAGTACAGATCCGTTTAGCGGGGGGGCGGCAGATACGCAGTATTTT. Translation gives CASTDPFSGGAADTQYF.

This chain connects TRBV9 to TRBJ2-3; 9 nucleotides agree with TRBD2. Germline trimming cut 4 bases from V and 2 bases from J; bases unmatched to any gene: 8. The germline V gene has CDR1 SGDLS and CDR2 YYNGEE. CDR3 length equals 16 residues. The CDR3 sequence: CASSQGQRGDTDTQYF. The DNA of the CDR3 is TGTGCCAGCAGCCAGGGCCAGCGGGGGGACACAGATACGCAGTATTTT.

The chain links TRBV7-9 to TRBJ1-5; TRBD1 matches at 11 bases. V was pared by 5 bases and J by 6 bases, with 6 bases of the junction left unmatched. Germline V gene sequence: CDR1 SEHNR, CDR2 FQNEAQ (reference sequence). The length of the CDR3 is 15 residues. CDR3 in amino acids: CASSPGQGVGQPQHF. Here the CDR3 DNA reads TGTGCCAGCAGCCCGGGACAGGGGGTCGGTCAGCCCCAGCATTTT. Full variable domain (rest looked up from reference TRBV7-9 and TRBJ1-5): DTGVSQNPRHKITKRGQNVTFRCDPISEHNRLYWYRQTLGQGPEFLTYFQNEAQLEKSRLLSDRFSAERPKGSFSTLEIQRTEQGDSAMYLCASSPGQGVGQPQHFGDGTRLSIL.

V gene TRBV30 combines with J gene TRBJ1-2; 10 bases line up with TRBD1. Per the germline V gene, CDR1 is GTSNPN and CDR2 is SVGIG (reference sequence). This CDR3 spans 16 amino acids. The ends lost 1 base at V and 4 bases at J; junction bases unmatched: 9. CDR3 sequence (DNA): TGTGCCTGGAGTGAACGCACGGGACAGGGGCCCTATGGCTACACCTTC. Protein sequence: CAWSERTGQGPYGYTF.

By sample fraction, this clone is medium-sized. The chain has TRBV5-8 and TRBJ1-2, with 7 nucleotides matching TRBD1. Germline V gene lookup returns CDR1 SGHTS and CDR2 YDEGEE. The trim removed 3 bases at V and 0 bases at J, leaving 5 bases unmatched. CDR3 length: 15 residues. The DNA for the CDR3 is TGTGCCAGCAGCTCGGCGACAGGGACTAACTATGGCTACACCTTC. This sequence encodes CASSSATGTNYGYTF.

Here the CDR3 DNA reads TGTGCCAGCAGCCGTTCAGGGTCAGGGTATGCGGATGGCTACACCTTC. It translates to CASSRSGSGYADGYTF. The V gene is TRBV7-9, the J gene TRBJ1-2; tentative D call: TRBD1 (5 bases). This CDR3 region has 16 residues. Germline lookup yields CDR1 SEHNR and CDR2 FQNEAQ (reference sequence). Trimming removed 5 bases at V and 6 bases at J, with 22 bases between.

The chain combines TRBV9 with TRBJ2-5, with 11 bases identical to TRBD2. This CDR3 region has 15 residues. Germline V lookup: CDR1 SGDLS, CDR2 YYNGEE. V trimming: 8 bases; J trimming: 2 bases; junction bases outside the gene matches: 8. The CDR3 spells CASTLAGDPQETQYF. CDR3 coding DNA: TGTGCCAGTACACTAGCGGGGGACCCACAAGAGACCCAGTACTTC. The full variable domain, in which reference TRBV9 and TRBJ2-5 provide the parts outside the CDR3, is DSGVTQTPKHLITATGQRVTLRCSPRSGDLSVYWYQQSLDQGLQFLIQYYNGEERAKGNILERFSAQQFPDLHSELNLSSLELGDSALYFCASTLAGDPQETQYFGPGTRLLVL.

The gene calls are TRBV9 and TRBJ2-1; 10 bases match TRBD2. CDR3 size: 15 residues. Per germline, CDR1 SGDLS and CDR2 YYNGEE. V dropped 3 bases and J dropped 0; count of bases not matched to a gene: 0. CDR3 protein: CASSASGSSYNEQFF. CDR3 DNA: TGTGCCAGCAGCGCTAGCGGGAGCTCCTACAATGAGCAGTTCTTC.

The chain combines TRBV13 with TRBJ1-1, with D tentatively TRBD1 (5 bases). In germline, CDR1 is PRHDT, CDR2 FYEKMQ (reference sequence). The CDR3 length is 15 residues. Trimming cost V 4 bases and J 6 bases, with 18 bases left between them. CDR3 loop: CASSSRGQATAEAFF. CDR3 in DNA: TGTGCCAGCAGCTCTAGGGGCCAGGCTACGGCTGAAGCTTTCTTT.

The gene calls are TRBV7-9 and TRBJ1-5, with D tentatively TRBD1 (6 bases). This CDR3 has 15 amino acids. Trimming pared 1 base from V and 7 bases from J, leaving 14 bases between. Germline V gene data show CDR1 as SEHNR and CDR2 as FQNEAQ (reference sequence). The CDR3 loop is CASSLGVGAAQPQHF. CDR3 DNA sequence: TGTGCCAGCAGCTTAGGAGTGGGGGCCGCCCAGCCCCAGCATTTT.

The DNA of the CDR3 is TGTGCCAGCAGCTTAGATGTCGGAGCCTACGAGCAGTACTTC. It translates to CASSLDVGAYEQYF. The chain links TRBV11-2 to TRBJ2-7; D is unclear. This CDR3 comprises 14 residues. The germline V gene has CDR1 SGHAT and CDR2 FQNNGV. V was shortened by 0 bases and J by 2 bases, with 8 bases between the two germline ends.

The V call is TRBV21-1, the J call TRBJ2-6; the D call of TRBD1 is as the table states it, not checked on the DNA. TRBV21-1 is a pseudogene segment. The length of the CDR3 is 18 residues. The CDR3 DNA follows: TGTGCCAGCAGCAAGACAGCTTGTTTGAGCTCTGGGGCCAACGTCCTGACTTTC. Its translation: CASSKTACLSSGANVLTF.

This chain connects TRBV13 to TRBJ2-5, with D maybe TRBD1 (6 bases). Germline loops: CDR1 PRHDT, CDR2 FYEKMQ (reference sequence). There are 16 residues in the CDR3. With 1 base removed from V and 0 bases from J, the gap between germline ends came to 12 bases. The DNA for the CDR3 is TGTGCCAGCAGCTTAGCGGCAGGGGAGTACCAAGAGACCCAGTACTTC. It is translated as CASSLAAGEYQETQYF.

The chain couples TRBV7-9 to TRBJ2-7; TRBD1 aligns across 8 bases. Germline V lookup: CDR1 SEHNR, CDR2 FQNEAQ (reference sequence). With 5 bases clipped from V and 2 bases from J, the junction kept 5 bases outside the gene matches. The CDR3 consists of 14 residues. Written as DNA, the CDR3 is TGTGCCAGCAGCCCGGGACAGGTAGCCTACGAGCAGTACTTC. Protein product: CASSPGQVAYEQYF.

The rearrangement uses TRBV2 and TRBJ1-2; D perhaps matches TRBD1 (5 bases). Germline CDR1 is SNHLY and CDR2 is FYNNEI. The CDR3 spans 13 residues. Between the trimmed V and J ends, which lost 8 bases and 8 bases, there was a span of 18 bases. The CDR3 sequence is CASLGEGWQGYTF. The CDR3, as DNA: TGTGCCAGCCTCGGGGAGGGGTGGCAGGGCTACACCTTC.

This rearrangement joins TRBV9 to TRBJ2-5, with TRBD2 as a possible D gene (6 bases). Judging by the DNA end, TRBJ2-7 fits better; the J call may be wrong. The CDR3 sequence is 15 residues long. CDR1 and CDR2 (germline): SGDLS, YYNGEE. CDR3 protein: CASSVGGEEAYEQYF. DNA for the CDR3: TGTGCCAGCAGCGTAGGAGGGGAGGAGGCCTACGAGCAGTACTTC.

V and J are TRBV30 and TRBJ1-1, with D tentatively TRBD1 (5 bases). Germline-derived CDR1 and CDR2 are GTSNPN and SVGIG (reference sequence). Trimming took off 0 bases at V and 4 bases at J, with 18 bases between the two ends. The CDR3 is made up of 16 amino acids. The CDR3 is CAWSVLRQGGSTEAFF. The CDR3 DNA follows: TGTGCCTGGAGTGTACTCAGGCAGGGCGGAAGCACTGAAGCTTTCTTT. Together with reference TRBV30 and TRBJ1-1, the CDR3 gives the full variable domain: SQTIHQWPATLVQPVGSPLSLECTVEGTSNPNLYWYRQAAGRGLQLLFYSVGIGQISSEVPQNLSASRPQDRQFILSSKKLLLSDSGFYLCAWSVLRQGGSTEAFFGQGTRLTVV.

J is TRBJ1-2 and V is TRBV9; D is uncertain. Germline V gives CDR1 SGDLS, CDR2 YYNGEE. The CDR3 spans 13 residues. The V and J ends lost 3 bases and 8 bases respectively, with 14 bases between them. CDR3 coding DNA: TGTGCCAGCAGCGGAGGAGGGTTATTCGGCTACACCTTC. Translating it yields CASSGGGLFGYTF.

This chain joins TRBV2 and TRBJ2-3, with TRBD1 identical over 8 bases. CDR1 and CDR2 (germline): SNHLY, FYNNEI. The CDR3 spans 14 residues. The V segment lost 8 bases and the J segment 0 bases; nucleotides outside the gene matches: 4. Written as DNA, the CDR3 is TGTGCCAGCGACGGGACAGGAAGCACAGATACGCAGTATTTT. Amino acids: CASDGTGSTDTQYF.

V usage is TRBV18 and J usage is TRBJ2-7, with 11 bases matching TRBD1. With V trimmed by 2 bases and J by 3 bases, 0 bases remained unmatched. The CDR3 consists of 14 residues. Germline V gene sequence: CDR1 KGHSH, CDR2 LQKENI. CDR3 in amino acids: CASSPGTGGYEQYF. In nucleotides, the CDR3 is TGTGCCAGCTCACCAGGGACAGGGGGCTACGAGCAGTACTTC.

This chain connects TRBV19 to TRBJ2-1; a weak D match, TRBD2 (6 bases). V lost 5 bases, J lost 11 bases, and 7 bases lay in between. The CDR3 is 10 residues long. Germline CDR1 and CDR2: LNHDA and SQIVND (reference sequence). For the CDR3, the DNA is TGTGCCAGTAGTGCGGGGCAGCAGTTCTTC. It encodes CASSAGQQFF. The full variable domain, in which reference TRBV19 and TRBJ2-1 provide the parts outside the CDR3, is DGGITQSPKYLFRKEGQNVTLSCEQNLNHDAMYWYRQDPGQGLRLIYYSQIVNDFQKGDIAEGYSVSREKKESFPLTVTSAQKNPTAFYLCASSAGQQFFGPGTRLTVL.

V gene TRBV7-9 combines with J gene TRBJ1-4, with D uncertain. Trimming cost V 4 bases and J 0 bases, with 9 bases left between them. Germline-derived CDR1 and CDR2 are SEHNR and FQNEAQ (reference sequence). The CDR3 loop spans 15 amino acids. The CDR3 spells CASSSYQTTNEKLFF. CDR3 sequence (DNA): TGTGCCAGCAGCTCCTACCAAACAACTAATGAAAAACTGTTTTTT.

V and J are TRBV7-9 and TRBJ2-7; possible D gene TRBD1, 5 bases. Germline V gene sequence: CDR1 SEHNR, CDR2 FQNEAQ (reference sequence). The CDR3 covers 11 residues. The germline V and J ends were trimmed by 8 bases and 3 bases, with 8 bases remaining between them. CDR3 bases: TGTGCCAGCGAAGACAGCTACGAGCAGTACTTC. It codes for CASEDSYEQYF.

CDR3 in amino acids: CASTRPRGQGQETQYF. The CDR3 DNA follows: TGTGCCAGCACCCGGCCCCGGGGACAGGGGCAAGAGACCCAGTACTTC. V is TRBV2 and J is TRBJ2-5; 10 nucleotides agree with TRBD1. This CDR3 is built from 16 residues. Germline CDR1 and CDR2: SNHLY and FYNNEI. V shed 7 bases, J shed 2 bases, and the junction held 10 bases outside the gene matches.

The chain uses TRBV6-6 and TRBJ2-7; 7 nucleotides agree with TRBD1. V was clipped by 5 bases and J by 2 bases; unmatched bases: 12. The CDR3 has 16 amino acids. Germline CDR1 is MNHNY and CDR2 is SVGAGI (reference sequence). As DNA, the CDR3 is TGTGCCAGCAGTCACCGGGACAGTAGATTCACCTACGAGCAGTACTTC. Protein: CASSHRDSRFTYEQYF.

The chain combines TRBV2 with TRBJ1-1, with a tentative D call TRBD1 (5 bases). V was shortened by 8 bases and J by 2 bases, with 12 bases between the two germline ends. CDR3 length equals 13 residues. CDR1 and CDR2 (germline): SNHLY, FYNNEI. The CDR3 sequence is CASGGEGNTEAFF. The CDR3 coding sequence is TGTGCCAGCGGGGGGGAAGGAAACACTGAAGCTTTCTTT.

This chain's CDR3 is CASTSDREYTEAFF. The CDR3 DNA reads as TGTGCCAGTACTAGCGACAGGGAGTACACTGAAGCTTTCTTT. The chain has TRBV19 and TRBJ1-1; 7 bases agree with TRBD1. Germline loops: CDR1 LNHDA, CDR2 SQIVND (reference sequence). The CDR3 contains 14 residues. V gave up 7 bases and J gave up 3 bases; unmatched junction bases: 8. The entire variable domain, with the rest obtained from reference TRBV19 and TRBJ1-1, is as follows: DGGITQSPKYLFRKEGQNVTLSCEQNLNHDAMYWYRQDPGQGLRLIYYSQIVNDFQKGDIAEGYSVSREKKESFPLTVTSAQKNPTAFYLCASTSDREYTEAFFGQGTRLTVV.